Listed below are T cell receptor beta chains from one sample, sequenced in a study of T cell changes during pregnancy in multiple sclerosis. Profiling relied on immunoSEQ multiplex PCR, and the TCRdb table lists in-frame clones only, not all of them. The sample gives tens of thousands of clones, 90% of which show up once; around 0.4% is in the top ten. This specimen consisted of CD4+ T cells from peripheral blood mononuclear cells, obtained in the second trimester of pregnancy. These receptors were collected from a female donor with multiple sclerosis, enrolled in a pregnancy study. CDR3s include the opening cysteine and the closing phenylalanine or tryptophan. D genes are given only for firm matches. Size is omitted from some rows. Given values are once, few, many or a class for expanded clones.

d_call: .; v_call: TRBV5-1; clone_size: once; cdr3_length: 12; j_call: TRBJ2-3; cdr3_aa: CASSPGTDTQYF; cdr3_nt: TGCGCCAGCAGCCCCGGTACGGATACGCAGTATTTT
d_call: .; v_call: TRBV6-4; clone_size: .; cdr3_length: 11; j_call: TRBJ1-2; cdr3_aa: CASSSNYGYTF; cdr3_nt: TGTGCCAGCAGCAGTAATTATGGCTACACCTTC
d_call: .; v_call: TRBV5-1; clone_size: .; cdr3_length: 14; j_call: TRBJ2-5; cdr3_aa: CASSLATAQETQYF; cdr3_nt: TGCGCCAGCAGCTTGGCGACAGCCCAAGAGACCCAGTACTTC
d_call: .; v_call: TRBV4-2; clone_size: .; cdr3_length: 15; j_call: TRBJ1-1; cdr3_aa: CASSQEWAMNTEAFF; cdr3_nt: TGTGCCAGCAGCCAAGAATGGGCCATGAACACTGAAGCTTTCTTT
d_call: .; v_call: TRBV30; clone_size: .; cdr3_length: 13; j_call: TRBJ1-3; cdr3_aa: CAWSVSTRQRLYF; cdr3_nt: TGTGCCTGGAGTGTCAGCACCCGACAGAGATTATATTTT
d_call: .; v_call: TRBV6-5; clone_size: .; cdr3_length: 16; j_call: TRBJ2-7; cdr3_aa: CASSYSRGGSSYEQYF; cdr3_nt: TGTGCCAGCAGTTACTCTCGCGGGGGCAGCTCCTACGAGCAGTACTTC
d_call: TRBD2; v_call: TRBV2; clone_size: once; cdr3_length: 16; j_call: TRBJ2-2; cdr3_aa: CARRGLLAGHTGELFF; cdr3_nt: TGTGCCAGAAGGGGGTTACTAGCGGGGCACACCGGGGAGCTGTTTTTT
d_call: TRBD1; v_call: TRBV10-1; clone_size: .; cdr3_length: 13; j_call: TRBJ1-1; cdr3_aa: CASNGQGSTEAFF; cdr3_nt: TGCGCCAGCAACGGACAGGGGAGCACTGAAGCTTTCTTT
d_call: .; v_call: TRBV4-3; clone_size: .; cdr3_length: 17; j_call: TRBJ2-7; cdr3_aa: CASSQVVVAPRSYEQYF; cdr3_nt: TGCGCCAGCAGCCAAGTTGTTGTGGCTCCACGCTCCTACGAGCAGTACTTC
d_call: .; v_call: TRBV7-9; clone_size: .; cdr3_length: 15; j_call: TRBJ1-2; cdr3_aa: CASSLGNAGIYGYTF; cdr3_nt: TGTGCCAGCAGCTTAGGCAATGCAGGGATCTATGGCTACACCTTC
d_call: TRBD1; v_call: TRBV28; clone_size: .; cdr3_length: 14; j_call: TRBJ2-7; cdr3_aa: CASSLGTGRGEQYF; cdr3_nt: TGTGCCAGCAGTTTAGGGACAGGGCGAGGCGAGCAGTACTTC
d_call: TRBD1; v_call: TRBV20-1; clone_size: .; cdr3_length: 10; j_call: TRBJ2-1; cdr3_aa: CRAGGNEQFF; cdr3_nt: TGCAGAGCAGGGGGCAATGAGCAGTTCTTC
d_call: TRBD1; v_call: TRBV9; clone_size: .; cdr3_length: 14; j_call: TRBJ1-2; cdr3_aa: CASSGDRGGYGYTF; cdr3_nt: TGTGCCAGCAGCGGAGACAGGGGCGGCTATGGCTACACCTTC
d_call: TRBD1; v_call: TRBV18; clone_size: .; cdr3_length: 12; j_call: TRBJ1-1; cdr3_aa: CASSSDRGEAFF; cdr3_nt: TGTGCCAGCTCGTCAGACAGGGGTGAAGCTTTCTTT
d_call: TRBD1; v_call: TRBV5-6; clone_size: .; cdr3_length: 14; j_call: TRBJ1-5; cdr3_aa: CASSVTGGSQPQHF; cdr3_nt: TGTGCCAGCAGCGTGACAGGGGGTAGTCAGCCCCAGCATTTT
d_call: TRBD1; v_call: TRBV5-6; clone_size: .; cdr3_length: 15; j_call: TRBJ2-7; cdr3_aa: CASSRRDRGQDEQYF; cdr3_nt: TGTGCCAGCAGCCGAAGGGACAGGGGGCAGGACGAGCAGTACTTC
d_call: TRBD1; v_call: TRBV18; clone_size: .; cdr3_length: 16; j_call: TRBJ1-1; cdr3_aa: CASSSQGVGVNTEAFF; cdr3_nt: TGTGCCAGCTCTTCTCAGGGGGTAGGGGTGAACACTGAAGCTTTCTTT
d_call: TRBD2; v_call: TRBV6-1; clone_size: .; cdr3_length: 12; j_call: TRBJ2-7; cdr3_aa: CASGGRAHEQYF; cdr3_nt: TGTGCCAGCGGAGGGAGGGCCCACGAGCAGTACTTC
d_call: TRBD1; v_call: TRBV6-1; clone_size: .; cdr3_length: 12; j_call: TRBJ2-3; cdr3_aa: CASSGTEDTQYF; cdr3_nt: TGTGCCAGCAGCGGGACAGAAGATACGCAGTATTTT
d_call: TRBD1; v_call: TRBV18; clone_size: .; cdr3_length: 15; j_call: TRBJ1-1; cdr3_aa: CASSPRPGGNTEAFF; cdr3_nt: TGTGCCAGCTCACCACGTCCAGGGGGGAACACTGAAGCTTTCTTT
d_call: .; v_call: TRBV30; clone_size: .; cdr3_length: 15; j_call: TRBJ1-5; cdr3_aa: CAWSVSGSTNQPQHF; cdr3_nt: TGTGCCTGGAGTGTTTCCGGTTCTACGAATCAGCCCCAGCATTTT
d_call: .; v_call: TRBV5-1; clone_size: .; cdr3_length: 16; j_call: TRBJ2-7; cdr3_aa: CASSLPGGGYTYEQYF; cdr3_nt: TGCGCCAGCAGCTTGCCGGGGGGCGGCTACACCTACGAGCAGTACTTC
d_call: TRBD2; v_call: TRBV2; clone_size: .; cdr3_length: 16; j_call: TRBJ2-3; cdr3_aa: CASGRLAGAGTDTQYF; cdr3_nt: TGTGCCAGCGGGCGGCTAGCGGGAGCAGGGACAGATACGCAGTATTTT
d_call: TRBD1; v_call: TRBV5-1; clone_size: .; cdr3_length: 16; j_call: TRBJ2-7; cdr3_aa: CASSLGRDRRTYEQYF; cdr3_nt: TGCGCCAGCAGCTTGGGGCGGGACAGGCGAACCTACGAGCAGTACTTC
d_call: .; v_call: TRBV7-8; clone_size: .; cdr3_length: 15; j_call: TRBJ1-5; cdr3_aa: CASSPTGDSNQPQHF; cdr3_nt: TGTGCCAGCAGCCCAACAGGAGATAGCAATCAGCCCCAGCATTTT
d_call: TRBD2; v_call: TRBV4-3; clone_size: .; cdr3_length: 16; j_call: TRBJ2-3; cdr3_aa: CASSQTGLVGTDTQYF; cdr3_nt: TGCGCCAGCAGCCAAACCGGACTAGTGGGCACAGATACGCAGTATTTT
d_call: .; v_call: TRBV5-1; clone_size: few; cdr3_length: 13; j_call: TRBJ1-1; cdr3_aa: CASSSIADTEAFF; cdr3_nt: TGCGCCAGCAGCTCCATAGCCGACACTGAAGCTTTCTTT
d_call: TRBD1; v_call: TRBV30; clone_size: .; cdr3_length: 13; j_call: TRBJ1-1; cdr3_aa: CAWRRTGVGEAFF; cdr3_nt: TGTGCCTGGAGGAGGACAGGGGTAGGTGAAGCTTTCTTT